This paragraph reports one T cell receptor beta chain. These data come from a study of blood T cell repertoires in COVID-19. Study overall: PBMCs, B-cell-depleted T cells, or T cells were the source of the cDNA or gDNA that made up the material.

The study counted Cohort 3 donors as recovered given two negative PCRs, clearance, or symptom resolution. Repertoires were generated with immunoSEQ multiplex PCR, while TCRdb's copy carries only in-frame clones and drops some. The profile shows about 290,000 clones, about nine tenths of them singletons. CDR1 is SGHRS and CDR2 is YFSETQ in the germline V gene. Losses at the gene ends were 4 bases for V and 7 bases for J; bases not matched to a gene: 9. This CDR3 region has 16 residues. The sequenced sample consisted of PBMCs or T cells enriched from blood (not recorded which). The clonotype originates from a middle-aged woman who had recovered from COVID-19. This rearrangement joins TRBV5-1 to TRBJ2-1; 12 nucleotides agree with TRBD1. CDR3 residues: CASSNRPGQGANEQFF. The CDR3 nucleotides read TGCGCCAGCAGCAACAGGCCGGGACAGGGGGCGAATGAGCAGTTCTTC.